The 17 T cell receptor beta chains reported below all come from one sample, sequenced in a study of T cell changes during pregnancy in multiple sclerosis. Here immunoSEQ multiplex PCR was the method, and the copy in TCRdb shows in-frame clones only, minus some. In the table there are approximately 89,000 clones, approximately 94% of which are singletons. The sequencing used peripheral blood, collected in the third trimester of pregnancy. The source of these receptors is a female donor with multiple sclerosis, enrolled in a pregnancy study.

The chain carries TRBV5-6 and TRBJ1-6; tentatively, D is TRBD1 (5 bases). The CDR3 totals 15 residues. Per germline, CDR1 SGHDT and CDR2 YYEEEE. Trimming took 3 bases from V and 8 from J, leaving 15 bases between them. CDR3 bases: TGTGCCAGCAGCTGGGGCTGGGGATCGGATTCACCCCTCCACTTT. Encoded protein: CASSWGWGSDSPLHF.

The CDR3 nucleotides are TGTGCCATTAAAGATGGGACCGGGAGGAAGAACACTGAAGCTTTCTTT. Translated, it gives CAIKDGTGRKNTEAFF. J is TRBJ1-1 and V is TRBV10-3; maybe TRBD1 (5 bases). This CDR3 is built from 16 residues. Per germline, CDR1 ENHRY and CDR2 SYGVKD. V lost 9 bases and J 1 base, leaving 21 bases between the germline ends.

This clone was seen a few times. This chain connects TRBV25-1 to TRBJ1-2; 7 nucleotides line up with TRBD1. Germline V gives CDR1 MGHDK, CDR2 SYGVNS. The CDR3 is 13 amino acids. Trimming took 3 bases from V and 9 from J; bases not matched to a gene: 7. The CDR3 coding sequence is TGTGCCAGCAGTGACTCGACAGGGACGAGCTACACCTTC. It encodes CASSDSTGTSYTF.

Here the CDR3 reads CSADRTSLLYGYTF. The CDR3 DNA reads as TGCAGCGCCGACAGGACGTCACTCCTCTATGGCTACACCTTC. V is TRBV29-1 and J is TRBJ1-2; a possible D gene is TRBD1 (6 bases). Per germline, CDR1 SQVTM and CDR2 ANQGSEA. The CDR3 length is 14 residues. The V and J ends lost 7 bases and 4 bases respectively, with 19 bases between them.

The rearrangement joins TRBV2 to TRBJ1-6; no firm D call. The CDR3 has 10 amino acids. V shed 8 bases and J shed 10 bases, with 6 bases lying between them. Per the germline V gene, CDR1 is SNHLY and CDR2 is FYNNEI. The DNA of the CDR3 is TGTGCCAGCGGAGAGTCACCCCTCCACTTT. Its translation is CASGESPLHF.

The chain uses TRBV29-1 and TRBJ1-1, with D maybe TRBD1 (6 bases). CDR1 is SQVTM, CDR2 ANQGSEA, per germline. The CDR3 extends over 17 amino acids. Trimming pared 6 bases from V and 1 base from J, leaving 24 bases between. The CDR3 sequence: CSVLPPTGLTENTEAFF. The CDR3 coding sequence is TGCAGCGTCCTTCCCCCGACAGGTTTGACGGAGAACACTGAAGCTTTCTTT.

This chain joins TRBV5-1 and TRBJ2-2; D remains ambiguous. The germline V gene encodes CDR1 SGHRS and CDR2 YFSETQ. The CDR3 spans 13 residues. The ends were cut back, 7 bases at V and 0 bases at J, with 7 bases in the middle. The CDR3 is CASALTNTGELFF. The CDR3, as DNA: TGCGCCAGCGCTCTAACGAACACCGGGGAGCTGTTTTTT.

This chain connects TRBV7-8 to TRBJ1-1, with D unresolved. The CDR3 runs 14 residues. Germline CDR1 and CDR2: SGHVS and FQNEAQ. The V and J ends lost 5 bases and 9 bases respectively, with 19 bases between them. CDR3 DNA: TGTGCCAGCAGCCCCGCCCCACCAAAGGAGAAAGCTTTCTTT. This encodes CASSPAPPKEKAFF.

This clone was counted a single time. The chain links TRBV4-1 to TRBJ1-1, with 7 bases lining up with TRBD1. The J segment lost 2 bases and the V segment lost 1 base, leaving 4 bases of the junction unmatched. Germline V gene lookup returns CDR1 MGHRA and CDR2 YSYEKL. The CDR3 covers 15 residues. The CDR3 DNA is TGCGCCAGCAGCCAAGTCCAGGGGGGAAACACTGAAGCTTTCTTT. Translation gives CASSQVQGGNTEAFF.

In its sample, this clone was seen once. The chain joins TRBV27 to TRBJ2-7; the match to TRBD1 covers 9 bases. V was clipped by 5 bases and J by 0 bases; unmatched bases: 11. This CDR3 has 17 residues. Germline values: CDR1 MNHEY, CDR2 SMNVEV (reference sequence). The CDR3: CASSGHLGQGISYEQYF. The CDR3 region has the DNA TGTGCCAGCAGTGGGCACCTGGGACAGGGAATCTCCTACGAGCAGTACTTC.

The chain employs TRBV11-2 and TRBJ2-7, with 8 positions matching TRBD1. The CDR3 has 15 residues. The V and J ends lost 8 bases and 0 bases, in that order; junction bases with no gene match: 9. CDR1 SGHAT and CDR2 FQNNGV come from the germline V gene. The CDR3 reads CASGGYRGNSYEQYF. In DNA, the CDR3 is TGTGCCAGCGGGGGATACAGGGGGAACTCCTACGAGCAGTACTTC. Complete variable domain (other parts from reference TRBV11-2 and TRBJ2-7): EAGVAQSPRYKIIEKRQSVAFWCNPISGHATLYWYQQILGQGPKLLIQFQNNGVVDDSQLPKDRFSAERLKGVDSTLKIQPAKLEDSAVYLCASGGYRGNSYEQYFGPGTRLTVT.

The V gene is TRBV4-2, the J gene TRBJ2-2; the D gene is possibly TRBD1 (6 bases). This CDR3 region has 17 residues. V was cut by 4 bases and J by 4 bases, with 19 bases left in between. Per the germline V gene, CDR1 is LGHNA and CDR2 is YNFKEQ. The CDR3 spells CASSPTQGPPGTGELFF. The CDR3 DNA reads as TGTGCCAGCAGCCCAACTCAGGGGCCACCGGGCACCGGGGAGCTGTTTTTT.

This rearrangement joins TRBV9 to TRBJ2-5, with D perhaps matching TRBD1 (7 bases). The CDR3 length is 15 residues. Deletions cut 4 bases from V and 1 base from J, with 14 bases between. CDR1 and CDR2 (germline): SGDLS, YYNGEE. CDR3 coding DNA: TGTGCCAGCAGCCCTCCCCAGGGGGGCCAAGAGACCCAGTACTTC. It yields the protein CASSPPQGGQETQYF.

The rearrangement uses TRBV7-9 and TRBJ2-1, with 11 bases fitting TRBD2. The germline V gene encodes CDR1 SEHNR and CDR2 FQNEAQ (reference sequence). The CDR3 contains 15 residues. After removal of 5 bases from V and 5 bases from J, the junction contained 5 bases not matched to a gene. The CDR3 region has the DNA TGTGCCAGCAGCGCGCTACTAGCGGGGGACAATGAGCAGTTCTTC. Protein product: CASSALLAGDNEQFF.

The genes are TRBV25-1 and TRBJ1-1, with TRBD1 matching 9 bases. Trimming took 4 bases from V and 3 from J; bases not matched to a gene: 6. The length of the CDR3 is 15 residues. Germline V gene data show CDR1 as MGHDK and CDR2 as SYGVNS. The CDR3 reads CASSGRTGGDTEAFF. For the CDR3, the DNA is TGTGCCAGCAGTGGGCGCACAGGGGGCGACACTGAAGCTTTCTTT.

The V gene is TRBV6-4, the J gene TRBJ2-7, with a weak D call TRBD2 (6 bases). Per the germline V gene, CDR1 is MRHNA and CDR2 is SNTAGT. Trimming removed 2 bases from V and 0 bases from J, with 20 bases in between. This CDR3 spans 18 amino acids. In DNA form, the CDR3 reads TGTGCCAGCAGTGACGGGGGGTGGGATAGGGGCAGCTCCTACGAGCAGTACTTC. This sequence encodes CASSDGGWDRGSSYEQYF.

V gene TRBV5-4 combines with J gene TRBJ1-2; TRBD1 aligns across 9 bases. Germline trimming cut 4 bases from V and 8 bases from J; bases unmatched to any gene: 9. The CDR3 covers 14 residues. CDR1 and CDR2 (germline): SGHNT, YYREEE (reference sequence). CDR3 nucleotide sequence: TGTGCCAGCAGCCACAGGGACAGGGAATACGGCTACACCTTC. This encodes CASSHRDREYGYTF.